Each of the 32 T cell receptor beta chains below was sequenced from the same sample in a study of Ad26.COV2.S vaccination and SARS-CoV-2 variants. Treatment in this sample: over 15 received Ad26.COV2.S at low or high dose, single or two shots; roughly 5 received placebo; per-sample allocation not given. Specimens were obtained on day 63 following the first vaccine or placebo injection. Sequencing was performed with immunoSEQ multiplex PCR; in TCRdb, only in-frame clones are kept and a portion is missing. The sample records approximately 400,000 clones, around 83% being singletons. Source: peripheral blood, taken in a trial of Ad26.COV2.S vaccine versus placebo. All receptors derive from a person aged 18-60 years who received the Ad26.COV2.S COVID-19 vaccine or a placebo.

The CDR3 region is CASSLGAESNTGELFF. The CDR3 DNA reads TGTGCCAGCAGCTTAGGGGCAGAATCAAACACCGGGGAGCTGTTTTTT. V is TRBV7-9 and J is TRBJ2-2; D is unresolved. Germline CDR1 SEHNR, CDR2 FQNEAQ (reference sequence). This CDR3 has 16 amino acids. The germline V and J ends were trimmed by 1 base and 2 bases, with 11 bases remaining between them. Full variable domain (rest looked up from reference TRBV7-9 and TRBJ2-2): DTGVSQNPRHKITKRGQNVTFRCDPISEHNRLYWYRQTLGQGPEFLTYFQNEAQLEKSRLLSDRFSAERPKGSFSTLEIQRTEQGDSAMYLCASSLGAESNTGELFFGEGSRLTVL.

This clone was detected once. In the same sample, other DNA sequences code for this CDR3. The chain links TRBV5-1 to TRBJ2-7, with D unresolved. Germline CDR1 reads SGHRS; CDR2 reads YFSETQ. The CDR3 length is 12 residues. Trimming pared 0 bases from V and 4 bases from J, leaving 5 bases between. Written as DNA, the CDR3 is TGCGCCAGCAGCTTGGGGGCGTACGAGCAGTACTTC. The encoded protein is CASSLGAYEQYF.

On this clone: The same CDR3 arises from other DNA sequences in this sample as well. The chain is built from TRBV9 and TRBJ2-1; D is possibly TRBD1 or TRBD2 (5 bases each). Trimming took off 0 bases at V and 1 base at J, with 8 bases between the two ends. CDR1 and CDR2 from the germline V gene are SGDLS and YYNGEE. The CDR3 loop spans 15 amino acids. Here the CDR3 DNA reads TGTGCCAGCAGCGTAGGAGGGGCATCCTACAATGAGCAGTTCTTC. Its protein product is CASSVGGASYNEQFF.

The J gene is TRBJ2-7, the V gene TRBV7-9, with 11 nucleotides matching TRBD1. The CDR3 is made up of 17 amino acids. Unmatched junction bases numbered 6, after V lost 1 base and J lost 1 base. CDR1 SEHNR and CDR2 FQNEAQ come from the germline V gene (reference sequence). CDR3 sequence: CASSLGTGGAVSYEQYF. The CDR3 bases are TGTGCCAGCAGCTTAGGGACAGGGGGCGCGGTATCCTACGAGCAGTACTTC.

CDR3 loop: CASRPTGTDTQYF. CDR3 nucleotide sequence: TGTGCCAGCAGGCCAACTGGCACAGATACGCAGTATTTT. The chain couples TRBV5-5 to TRBJ2-3; D not certain. Trimming stripped 5 bases from V and 1 base from J, with 8 bases between. Looked up from germline, CDR1 is SGHKS and CDR2 is YYEKEE (reference sequence). CDR3 size: 13 residues.

The genes are TRBV19 and TRBJ2-1; maybe TRBD2 (6 bases). Germline assignment: CDR1 LNHDA and CDR2 SQIVND (reference sequence). The V end lost 5 bases, the J end lost 9 bases, and 29 bases lay between the germline ends. This CDR3 region has 18 residues. CDR3 DNA: TGTGCCAGTAGTTACAGCTTAGCGGTTGAGGGGTTGAGCGGTGAGCAGTTCTTC. This codes for CASSYSLAVEGLSGEQFF.

This clone showed up just a few times. V is TRBV2 and J is TRBJ1-6; D is uncertain. Trimming took 2 bases from V and 0 from J, leaving 14 bases between them. Germline values: CDR1 SNHLY, CDR2 FYNNEI. This CDR3 is 18 amino acids long. CDR3 in DNA: TGTGCCAGCAGTGAACGGGTCAGCCCTAACTCCTATAATTCACCCCTCCACTTT. Translated: CASSERVSPNSYNSPLHF.

V is TRBV7-2 and J is TRBJ2-7; 9 positions match TRBD1. V shed 5 bases and J 5 bases; nucleotides not matched to a gene: 7. The CDR3 length is 14 residues. Germline CDR1 is SGHTA and CDR2 is FQGNSA. In DNA form, the CDR3 reads TGTGCCAGCAGCCCGGGACAGGGACCCCACGAGCAGTACTTC. This sequence encodes CASSPGQGPHEQYF. Full variable domain (remainder filled in from reference TRBV7-2 and TRBJ2-7): GAGVSQSPSNKVTEKGKDVELRCDPISGHTALYWYRQSLGQGLEFLIYFQGNSAPDKSGLPSDRFSAERTGGSVSTLTIQRTQQEDSAVYLCASSPGQGPHEQYFGPGTRLTVT.

This chain's CDR3 is CASERGMTYEQYF. In nucleotides, the CDR3 is TGTGCCAGCGAGCGGGGGATGACCTACGAGCAGTACTTC. This rearrangement joins TRBV12-3 or TRBV12-4 to TRBJ2-7, with 8 bases that match TRBD2. CDR3 length: 13 residues. V trimming: 8 bases; J trimming: 2 bases; junction bases outside the gene matches: 5.

This clone appeared a few times. V is TRBV6-2 or TRBV6-3 and J is TRBJ2-2, with 9 bases aligning to TRBD1. The CDR3 extends over 15 amino acids. Germline-derived CDR1 and CDR2 are MNHEY and SVGEGT. The ends lost 5 bases at V and 5 bases at J; junction bases unmatched: 6. The CDR3 sequence: CASSPPGTGTGELFF. The CDR3 coding sequence is TGTGCCAGCAGTCCCCCCGGGACAGGGACCGGGGAGCTGTTTTTT.

The CDR3 bases are TGTGCCAGTAGGATCTCCTCAGGCCAGCCCTACGAGCAGTACTTC. Its translation: CASRISSGQPYEQYF. The V call is TRBV19, the J call TRBJ2-7; D is undetermined. Between the trimmed V and J ends, which lost 6 bases and 2 bases, there was a span of 17 bases. CDR3 length: 15 amino acids. The germline V gene has CDR1 LNHDA and CDR2 SQIVND (reference sequence).

Worth noting for this clone: Other DNA sequences in the same sample also yield this CDR3. This chain joins TRBV9 and TRBJ1-5; D remains unclear. This CDR3 has 13 residues. V dropped 0 bases and J dropped 4 bases, with 5 bases sitting between them. The V gene's germline CDR1 is SGDLS and CDR2 YYNGEE. The CDR3 nucleotides are TGTGCCAGCAGCGTAGAGGCTAATCAGCCCCAGCATTTT. Residues: CASSVEANQPQHF.

The chain couples TRBV6-2 or TRBV6-3 to TRBJ1-1; weak D call: TRBD1 (6 bases). Germline CDR1 reads MNHEY; CDR2 reads SVGEGT. V was cut by 6 bases and J by 5 bases, with 16 bases left in between. The CDR3 runs to 14 residues. CDR3 coding DNA: TGTGCCAGCAGCTTTGCCCAGGGGAGAACTGAAGCTTTCTTT. It yields the protein CASSFAQGRTEAFF.

About this clone: The same CDR3 can be traced to other DNA sequences in this sample. The rearrangement links TRBV20-1 to TRBJ1-1; D may be TRBD1 (5 bases). The CDR3 covers 13 residues. CDR1 is DFQATT, CDR2 SNEGSKA, per germline (reference sequence). V was clipped by 3 bases and J by 1 base, with 9 bases between them. CDR3 loop: CSASRQGNTEAFF. In DNA form, the CDR3 reads TGCAGTGCTAGTCGGCAGGGGAACACTGAAGCTTTCTTT.

The rearrangement joins TRBV7-2 to TRBJ2-3; perhaps D is TRBD1 or TRBD2 (5 bases each). Germline V gene data show CDR1 as SGHTA and CDR2 as FQGNSA. V lost 1 base, J lost 3 bases, and 8 bases lay in between. The CDR3 runs 14 residues. The CDR3 protein is CASSLDWGTDTQYF. The CDR3 DNA reads as TGTGCCAGCAGCTTAGATTGGGGGACAGATACGCAGTATTTT. The whole variable domain, filled in from reference TRBV7-2 and TRBJ2-3, reads GAGVSQSPSNKVTEKGKDVELRCDPISGHTALYWYRQSLGQGLEFLIYFQGNSAPDKSGLPSDRFSAERTGGSVSTLTIQRTQQEDSAVYLCASSLDWGTDTQYFGPGTRLTVL.

CDR3 sequence (DNA): TGTGCCAGCAAGCTGGTGGGCGGGTTTGCAACTAACTATGGCTACACCTTC. Amino acids: CASKLVGGFATNYGYTF. V is TRBV11-2 and J is TRBJ1-2; D uncertain. The CDR3 has 17 amino acids. Germline CDR1 reads SGHAT; CDR2 reads FQNNGV. V dropped 7 bases and J dropped 0 bases, with 21 bases sitting between them.

V and J are TRBV7-6 and TRBJ2-1; 7 nucleotides match TRBD2. This CDR3 is built from 17 residues. Germline-derived CDR1 and CDR2 are SGHVS and FNYEAQ. J lost 4 bases, V lost 1 base, and 10 bases had no gene match. The CDR3 region has the DNA TGTGCCAGCAGCTTAGTTAGTGGGCGGGAGTTGTACAATGAGCAGTTCTTC. Translated, it gives CASSLVSGRELYNEQFF.

This chain uses TRBV5-6 with TRBJ2-5; the D gene is possibly TRBD1 (5 bases). The CDR3 contains 14 residues. Per the germline V gene, CDR1 is SGHDT and CDR2 is YYEEEE. Deletions cut 6 bases from V and 5 bases from J, with 17 bases between. CDR3 coding DNA: TGTGCCAGCACAGAAAATCAGGGATCCGAGACCCAGTACTTC. Protein: CASTENQGSETQYF.

This clone occurred once. The chain uses TRBV6-6 and TRBJ1-4, with 9 nucleotides matching TRBD1. The V and J ends lost 5 bases and 7 bases, in that order; junction bases with no gene match: 8. This CDR3 region has 15 residues. The germline V gene encodes CDR1 MNHNY and CDR2 SVGAGI (reference sequence). CDR3 nucleotide sequence: TGTGCCAGCAGTGACCGGGACAGGGCAAGTGAAAAACTGTTTTTT. It specifies CASSDRDRASEKLFF.

This clone appeared once. The chain has TRBV30 and TRBJ1-3; D uncertain. CDR1 and CDR2 from the germline V gene are GTSNPN and SVGIG (reference sequence). Deletions cut 0 bases from V and 0 bases from J, with 15 bases between. The CDR3 contains 17 residues. This chain's CDR3 is CAWSVEWTSSSGNTIYF. The CDR3 DNA reads TGTGCCTGGAGTGTAGAGTGGACGTCCTCCTCTGGAAACACCATATATTTT. The full variable domain, in which reference TRBV30 and TRBJ1-3 provide the parts outside the CDR3, is SQTIHQWPATLVQPVGSPLSLECTVEGTSNPNLYWYRQAAGRGLQLLFYSVGIGQISSEVPQNLSASRPQDRQFILSSKKLLLSDSGFYLCAWSVEWTSSSGNTIYFGEGSWLTVV.

DNA of the CDR3: TGTGCCAGCAGCCGACCGGGGGGATTGACTGAAGCTTTCTTT. Its protein product is CASSRPGGLTEAFF. The chain recombines TRBV7-9 with TRBJ1-1, with D maybe TRBD1 (5 bases). The V end lost 5 bases, the J end lost 5 bases, and 15 bases lay between the germline ends. This CDR3 comprises 14 residues. Germline V gives CDR1 SEHNR, CDR2 FQNEAQ (reference sequence).

V and J are TRBV28 and TRBJ2-7, with 10 bases lining up with TRBD2. V lost 3 bases and J lost 2; bases outside the gene matches: 13. CDR3 length: 18 residues. The V gene's germline CDR1 is MDHEN and CDR2 SYDVKM. In DNA form, the CDR3 reads TGTGCCAGCAGTTTTTTTAGGGCTAGCGGGAGCGCCACCTACGAGCAGTACTTC. Amino acids: CASSFFRASGSATYEQYF.

The rearrangement links TRBV19 to TRBJ2-1; a possible D gene is TRBD1 (5 bases). The CDR3 consists of 18 residues. Germline CDR1 LNHDA, CDR2 SQIVND (reference sequence). The V end lost 5 bases, the J end lost 4 bases, and 24 bases lay between the germline ends. CDR3 protein: CASSFQEIDTGFYNEQFF. Written as DNA, the CDR3 is TGTGCCAGTAGTTTCCAGGAAATCGACACAGGCTTTTACAATGAGCAGTTCTTC. The variable domain in full, with the rest retrieved from reference TRBV19 and TRBJ2-1, is DGGITQSPKYLFRKEGQNVTLSCEQNLNHDAMYWYRQDPGQGLRLIYYSQIVNDFQKGDIAEGYSVSREKKESFPLTVTSAQKNPTAFYLCASSFQEIDTGFYNEQFFGPGTRLTVL.

CDR3 sequence: CASSSRGWRAADTQYF. The CDR3 region has the DNA TGTGCCAGCAGCTCTAGAGGATGGAGGGCGGCAGATACGCAGTATTTT. This sequence joins TRBV5-4 and TRBJ2-3, with a possible D match to TRBD2 (6 bases). The CDR3 runs 16 residues. Deletions cut 3 bases from V and 4 bases from J, with 18 bases between. Germline values: CDR1 SGHNT, CDR2 YYREEE (reference sequence).

The chain employs TRBV10-3 and TRBJ2-2; 8 positions match TRBD2. V trimming: 4 bases; J trimming: 2 bases; junction bases outside the gene matches: 9. CDR3 size: 17 residues. Looked up from germline, CDR1 is ENHRY and CDR2 is SYGVKD. CDR3 in amino acids: CAISALSSGGNTGELFF. In nucleotides, the CDR3 is TGTGCCATCAGTGCCCTCTCGAGCGGGGGAAACACCGGGGAGCTGTTTTTT.

The chain has TRBV5-1 and TRBJ2-1; D tentatively fits TRBD1 or TRBD2 (5 bases each). CDR3 length: 15 residues. V was clipped by 4 bases and J by 9 bases, with 20 bases between them. Germline CDR1 and CDR2: SGHRS and YFSETQ. CDR3 sequence reads: CASSGTGQPAAEQFF. Written as DNA, the CDR3 is TGCGCCAGCAGCGGTACGGGGCAACCCGCGGCTGAGCAGTTCTTC.

This clone was picked up one time. V is TRBV10-3 and J is TRBJ1-2; perhaps TRBD1 as D (5 bases). Trimming took off 2 bases at V and 2 bases at J, with 12 bases between the two ends. The germline V gene has CDR1 ENHRY and CDR2 SYGVKD. This CDR3 is 15 amino acids long. CDR3 loop: CAISEGVGGNYGYTF. The CDR3 bases are TGTGCCATCAGTGAGGGGGTTGGGGGAAACTATGGCTACACCTTC.

This clone showed up many times. The identical CDR3 is also encoded by other nucleotide sequences in the sample. The V call is TRBV2, the J call TRBJ1-1; no firm D call. Between the trimmed V and J ends, which lost 4 bases and 5 bases, there was a span of 5 bases. Germline values: CDR1 SNHLY, CDR2 FYNNEI. The CDR3 extends over 11 amino acids. The DNA of the CDR3 is TGTGCCAGCAGTGTTGGTACTGAAGCTTTCTTT. Amino acids: CASSVGTEAFF.

The genes are TRBV28 and TRBJ2-4, with TRBD2 matching 8 bases. Per germline, CDR1 MDHEN and CDR2 SYDVKM. The junction had 16 bases not matched to a gene; V was cut back by 5 bases and J by 1 base. CDR3 length: 19 amino acids. The DNA of the CDR3 is TGTGCCAGCAGTGGTAGGGAGCGGGAGCGTCTCTGGGCCAAAAACATTCAGTACTTC. Translating gives CASSGRERERLWAKNIQYF.

The chain employs TRBV10-3 and TRBJ2-1; 11 bases fit TRBD2. This CDR3 has 13 residues. The V segment lost 10 bases and the J segment 6 bases; nucleotides outside the gene matches: 5. Germline CDR1 and CDR2: ENHRY and SYGVKD. The CDR3 loop is CATTSGIGNEQFF. In DNA form, the CDR3 reads TGTGCCACGACTAGCGGGATAGGCAATGAGCAGTTCTTC.

As concerns this clone: Other DNA sequences within the sample encode an identical CDR3. This rearrangement joins TRBV5-1 to TRBJ1-1, with 9 nucleotides matching TRBD1. Germline V gene data show CDR1 as SGHRS and CDR2 as YFSETQ. The CDR3 is 14 amino acids. V was clipped by 3 bases and J by 1 base; unmatched bases: 1. CDR3 sequence reads: CASSSGQGNTEAFF. The CDR3 DNA reads as TGCGCCAGCAGCTCGGGACAGGGGAACACTGAAGCTTTCTTT.

The V gene is TRBV27, the J gene TRBJ1-2; 7 positions agree with TRBD1. This CDR3 has 12 residues. Germline V CDR1 and CDR2: MNHEY, SMNVEV (reference sequence). With 5 bases clipped from V and 9 bases from J, the junction kept 6 bases outside the gene matches. This chain's CDR3 is CASSTYRGSYTF. DNA of the CDR3: TGTGCCAGCAGTACATACAGGGGTAGCTACACCTTC.